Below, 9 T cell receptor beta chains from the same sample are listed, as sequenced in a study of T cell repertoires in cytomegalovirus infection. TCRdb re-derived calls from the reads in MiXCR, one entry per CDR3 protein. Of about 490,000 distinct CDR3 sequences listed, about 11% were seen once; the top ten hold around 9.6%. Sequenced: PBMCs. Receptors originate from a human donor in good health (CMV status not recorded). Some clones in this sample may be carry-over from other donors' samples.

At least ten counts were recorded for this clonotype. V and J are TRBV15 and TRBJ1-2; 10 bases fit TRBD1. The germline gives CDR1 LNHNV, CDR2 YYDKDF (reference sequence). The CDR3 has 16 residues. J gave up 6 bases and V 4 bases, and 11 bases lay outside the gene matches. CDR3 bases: TGTGCCACCAGCACGATTCGACAGGGGGCGAACCATGGCTACACCTTC. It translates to CATSTIRQGANHGYTF.

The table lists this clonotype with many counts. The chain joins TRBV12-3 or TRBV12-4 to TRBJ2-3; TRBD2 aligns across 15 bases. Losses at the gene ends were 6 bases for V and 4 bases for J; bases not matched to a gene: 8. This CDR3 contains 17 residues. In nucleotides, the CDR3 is TGTGCCAGCAGCTCTGGGACTAGCGGGGGGCTGGCAGATACGCAGTATTTT. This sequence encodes CASSSGTSGGLADTQYF.

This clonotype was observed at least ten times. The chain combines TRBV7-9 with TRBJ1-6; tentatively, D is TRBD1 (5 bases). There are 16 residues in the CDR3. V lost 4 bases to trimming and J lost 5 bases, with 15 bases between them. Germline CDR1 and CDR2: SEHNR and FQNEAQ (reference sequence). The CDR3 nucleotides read TGTGCCAGCAGCTACCCGGGACCAGCTAATAATTCACCCCTCCACTTT. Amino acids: CASSYPGPANNSPLHF.

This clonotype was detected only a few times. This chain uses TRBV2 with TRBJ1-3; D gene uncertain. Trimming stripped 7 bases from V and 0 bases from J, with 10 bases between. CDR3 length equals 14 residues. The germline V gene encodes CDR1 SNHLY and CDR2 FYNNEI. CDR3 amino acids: CASIITASGNTIYF. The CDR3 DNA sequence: TGTGCCAGCATTATTACCGCCTCTGGAAACACCATATATTTT.

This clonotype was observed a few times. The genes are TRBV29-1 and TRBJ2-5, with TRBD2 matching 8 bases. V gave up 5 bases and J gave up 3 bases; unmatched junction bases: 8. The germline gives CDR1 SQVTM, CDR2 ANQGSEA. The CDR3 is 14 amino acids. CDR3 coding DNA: TGCAGCGTTCTCATCCCACTAGCGGAAGAGACCCAGTACTTC. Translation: CSVLIPLAEETQYF.

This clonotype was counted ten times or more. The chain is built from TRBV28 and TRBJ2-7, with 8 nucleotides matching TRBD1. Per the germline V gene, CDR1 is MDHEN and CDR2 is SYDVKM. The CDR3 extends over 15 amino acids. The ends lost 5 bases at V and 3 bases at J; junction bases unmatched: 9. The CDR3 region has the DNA TGTGCCAGCAGTCCGCCGGGACAGGTGCTCTACGAGCAGTACTTC. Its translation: CASSPPGQVLYEQYF.

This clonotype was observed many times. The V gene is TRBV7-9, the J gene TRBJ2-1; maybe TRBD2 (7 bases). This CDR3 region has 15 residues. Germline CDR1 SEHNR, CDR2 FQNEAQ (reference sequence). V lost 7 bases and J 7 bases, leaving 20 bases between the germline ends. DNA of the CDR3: TGTGCCAGCAACTCTCTCGGGGGGCCAGGGAATGAGCAGTTCTTC. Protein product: CASNSLGGPGNEQFF.

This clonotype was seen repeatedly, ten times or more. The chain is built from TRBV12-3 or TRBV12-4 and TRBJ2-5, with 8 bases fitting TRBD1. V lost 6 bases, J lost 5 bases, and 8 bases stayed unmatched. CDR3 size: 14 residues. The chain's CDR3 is CASSEQGAEETQYF. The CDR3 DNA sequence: TGTGCCAGCAGCGAGCAGGGGGCAGAGGAGACCCAGTACTTC.

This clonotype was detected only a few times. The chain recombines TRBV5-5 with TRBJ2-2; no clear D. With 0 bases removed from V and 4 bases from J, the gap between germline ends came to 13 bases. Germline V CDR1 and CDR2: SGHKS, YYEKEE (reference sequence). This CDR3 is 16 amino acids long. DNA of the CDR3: TGTGCCAGCAGCTTGGGACCAGGAGCCCCCACCGGGGAGCTGTTTTTT. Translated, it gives CASSLGPGAPTGELFF.